This T cell receptor beta chain originates from a study of blood T cell repertoires in COVID-19. Germline-derived CDR1 and CDR2 are MNHEY and SVGAGI. V was pared by 0 bases and J by 4 bases, with 5 bases of the junction left unmatched. The CDR3 sequence is 16 residues long. In the original workflow: It was from reference gene primer amplification that nucleated cell counts were estimated. Sequencing was performed with immunoSEQ multiplex PCR; in TCRdb, only in-frame clones are kept and a portion is missing. Clonal size and the V and J genes are those of that table, whereas D and trimming came from the DNA. Of about 160,000 clones listed, about 90% are singletons.

This receptor was obtained from a woman aged 45-60 years who had recovered from COVID-19. Sequenced material: PBMCs or T cells enriched from blood (not recorded which). This sequence joins TRBV6-5 and TRBJ1-2, with 10 bases lining up with TRBD1. CDR3: CASSYSPRQGAYGYTF. The CDR3, as DNA: TGTGCCAGCAGTTACTCCCCCCGACAGGGGGCCTATGGCTACACCTTC.